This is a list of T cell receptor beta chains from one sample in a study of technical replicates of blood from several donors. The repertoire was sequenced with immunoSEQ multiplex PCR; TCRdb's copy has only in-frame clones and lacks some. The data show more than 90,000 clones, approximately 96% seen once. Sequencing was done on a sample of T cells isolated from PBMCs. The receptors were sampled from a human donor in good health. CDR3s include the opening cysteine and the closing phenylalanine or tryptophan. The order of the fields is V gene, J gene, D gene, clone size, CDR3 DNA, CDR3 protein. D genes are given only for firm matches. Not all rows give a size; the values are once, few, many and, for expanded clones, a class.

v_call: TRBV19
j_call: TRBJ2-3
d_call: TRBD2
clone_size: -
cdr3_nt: TGTGCCAGTAGTAAGGCGGGAGGAATGGATACGCAGTATTTT
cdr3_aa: CASSKAGGMDTQYF

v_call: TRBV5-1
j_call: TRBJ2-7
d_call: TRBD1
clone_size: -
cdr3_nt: TGCGCCAGCAGCCTTTCGTCAGACAGGGGTCACCCTTACGAGCAGTACTTC
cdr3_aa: CASSLSSDRGHPYEQYF

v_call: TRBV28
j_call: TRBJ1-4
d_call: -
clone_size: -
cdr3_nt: TGTGCCAGCAGTTTATCAAGGGGGTATCGTGAAAAACTGTTTTTT
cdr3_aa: CASSLSRGYREKLFF

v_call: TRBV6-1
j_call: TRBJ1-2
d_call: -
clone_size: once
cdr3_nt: TGTGCCAGCAGTGAAGCGCCGGGTTGGATGCGAGGCTACACCTTC
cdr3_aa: CASSEAPGWMRGYTF

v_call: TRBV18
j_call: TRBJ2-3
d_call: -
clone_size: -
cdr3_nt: TGTGCCAGCTCCCCCGGGGGGCCAGATACGCAGTATTTT
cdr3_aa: CASSPGGPDTQYF

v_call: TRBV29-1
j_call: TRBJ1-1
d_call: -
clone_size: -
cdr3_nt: TGCAGCGGGGGGCCCCGGACAGCGAACACTGAAGCTTTCTTT
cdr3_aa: CSGGPRTANTEAFF

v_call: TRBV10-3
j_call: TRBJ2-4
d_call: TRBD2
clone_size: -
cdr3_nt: TGTGCCATCAGTGAAGGACTAGTAGACATTCAGTACTTC
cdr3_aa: CAISEGLVDIQYF

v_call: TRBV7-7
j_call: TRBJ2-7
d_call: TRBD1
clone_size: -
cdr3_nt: TGTGCCAGCAGCTCGGGACAGGGGTCCTACGAGCAGTACTTC
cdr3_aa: CASSSGQGSYEQYF

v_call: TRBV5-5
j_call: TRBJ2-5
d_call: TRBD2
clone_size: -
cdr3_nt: TGTGCCAGCAGCTTGGAGGGACTAGCGGGGATAGGGGGGCAAAAAGAGACCCAGTACTTC
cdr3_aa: CASSLEGLAGIGGQKETQYF

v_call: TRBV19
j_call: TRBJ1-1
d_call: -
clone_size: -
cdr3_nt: TGTGCCAGTAGTATACGGGATAACACTGAAGCTTTCTTT
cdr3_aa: CASSIRDNTEAFF

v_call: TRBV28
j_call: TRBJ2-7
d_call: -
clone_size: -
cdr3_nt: TGTGCCAGCTCCGGAAGCGGGTCCTACGAGCAGTACTTC
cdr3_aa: CASSGSGSYEQYF

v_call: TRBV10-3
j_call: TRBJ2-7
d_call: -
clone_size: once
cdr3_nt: TGTGCCATGAGATCTGGGGCGTCCTACGAGCAGTACTTC
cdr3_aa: CAMRSGASYEQYF

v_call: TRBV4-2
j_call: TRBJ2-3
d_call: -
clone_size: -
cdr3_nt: TGTGCCAGCAGCCAAGCACACCTCGGCGGGGAAGCGCAGTATTTT
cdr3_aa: CASSQAHLGGEAQYF

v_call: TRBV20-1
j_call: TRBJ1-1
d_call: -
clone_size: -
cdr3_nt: TGCAGTGCTTCCGGGAACACTGAAGCTTTCTTT
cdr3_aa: CSASGNTEAFF

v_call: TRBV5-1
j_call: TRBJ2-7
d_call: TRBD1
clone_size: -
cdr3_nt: TGCGCCAGCAGCTACACAGGGGACTACGAGCAGTACTTC
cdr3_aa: CASSYTGDYEQYF

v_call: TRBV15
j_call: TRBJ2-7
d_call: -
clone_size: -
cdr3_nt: TGTGCCACCAGCAGAGATGAGTCCGAGTCCTACGAGCAGTACTTC
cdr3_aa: CATSRDESESYEQYF

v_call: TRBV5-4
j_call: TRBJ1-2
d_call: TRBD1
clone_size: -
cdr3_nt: TGTGCCAGCAGCTTATACCAAGGGACAGGGAACTATGGCTACACCTTC
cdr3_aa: CASSLYQGTGNYGYTF

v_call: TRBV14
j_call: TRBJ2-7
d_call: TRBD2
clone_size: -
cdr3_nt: TGTGCCAGCAATAGCGGGAGCTCGTACGAGCAGTACTTC
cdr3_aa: CASNSGSSYEQYF

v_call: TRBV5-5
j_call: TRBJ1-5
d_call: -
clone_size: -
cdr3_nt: TGTGCCAGCAGCGACGAGTCGGGACTCCCGGGAGGTCAGCCCCAGCATTTT
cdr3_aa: CASSDESGLPGGQPQHF

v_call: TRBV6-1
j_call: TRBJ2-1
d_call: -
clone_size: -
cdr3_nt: TGTGCCAGCAGTGAAGCCACTTCGGGGTCCTACAATGAGCAGTTCTTC
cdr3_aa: CASSEATSGSYNEQFF

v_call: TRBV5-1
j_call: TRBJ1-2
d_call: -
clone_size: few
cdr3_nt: TGCGCCAGCAGCTCGAAGGACAGCTATGGCTACACCTTC
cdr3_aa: CASSSKDSYGYTF

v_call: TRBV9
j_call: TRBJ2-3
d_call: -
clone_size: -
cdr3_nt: TGTGCCAGCAGCGTAGCGGCGGGATTTGGAGATACGCAGTATTTT
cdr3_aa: CASSVAAGFGDTQYF

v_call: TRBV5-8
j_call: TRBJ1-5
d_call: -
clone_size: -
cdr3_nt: TGTGCCAGCAGCTTGGAGGTGGGGCGGTGGGGGCCCCAGCATTTT
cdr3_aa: CASSLEVGRWGPQHF

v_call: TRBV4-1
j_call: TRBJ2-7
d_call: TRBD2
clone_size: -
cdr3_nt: TGCGCCAGCAGCCAAATAGGACTAGCGGGAGAGGAGCAGTACTTC
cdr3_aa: CASSQIGLAGEEQYF

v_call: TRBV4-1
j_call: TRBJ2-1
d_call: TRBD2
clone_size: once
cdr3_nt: TGCGCCAGCAGCCAAGAGAGCAAGGGACTAGACTTTAACGAGCAGTTCTTC
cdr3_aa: CASSQESKGLDFNEQFF

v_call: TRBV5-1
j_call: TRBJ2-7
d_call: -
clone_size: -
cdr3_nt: TGCGCCAGCACCTTGGGGACACCCTCCTACGAGCAGTACTTC
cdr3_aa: CASTLGTPSYEQYF

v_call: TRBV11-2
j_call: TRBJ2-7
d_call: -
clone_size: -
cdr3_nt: TGTGCCAGCAGCTTCATGAGTGGCGGAACCTACGAGCAGTACTTC
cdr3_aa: CASSFMSGGTYEQYF

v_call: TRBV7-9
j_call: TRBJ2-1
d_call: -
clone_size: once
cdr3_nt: TGTGCCAGCAGCCCCTTCGACAGAACCTACAATGAGCAGTTCTTC
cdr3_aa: CASSPFDRTYNEQFF

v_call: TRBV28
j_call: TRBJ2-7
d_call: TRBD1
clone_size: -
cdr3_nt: TGTGCCAGCAGTTACAGGGGGAACGAGCAGTACTTC
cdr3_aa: CASSYRGNEQYF

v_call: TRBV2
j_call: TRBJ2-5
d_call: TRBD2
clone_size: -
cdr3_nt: TGTGCCAGCATGGCGGGAGAAGAGACCCAGTACTTC
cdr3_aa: CASMAGEETQYF

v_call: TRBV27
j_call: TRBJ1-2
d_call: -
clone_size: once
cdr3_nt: TGTGCCAGCGGTACGGGGTTGGACTATGGCTACACCTTC
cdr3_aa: CASGTGLDYGYTF

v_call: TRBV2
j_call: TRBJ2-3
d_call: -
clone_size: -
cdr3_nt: TGTGCCAGCAGGTTAGCCTCAGATACGCAGTATTTT
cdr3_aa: CASRLASDTQYF

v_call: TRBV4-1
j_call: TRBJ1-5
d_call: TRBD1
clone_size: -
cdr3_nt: TGCGCCAGCAGCTGGGCAGGGGGGAATCAGCCCCAGCATTTT
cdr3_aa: CASSWAGGNQPQHF

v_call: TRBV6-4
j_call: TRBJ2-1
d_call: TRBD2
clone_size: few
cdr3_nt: TGTGCCAGCAGTGACCGGGGACTAGCGGGGGGAGATGAGCAGTTCTTC
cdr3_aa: CASSDRGLAGGDEQFF

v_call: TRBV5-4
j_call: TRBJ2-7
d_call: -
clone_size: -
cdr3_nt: TGTGCCAGCAGCCCCCGAGGGGGTACAGGCTACGAGCAGTACTTC
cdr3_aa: CASSPRGGTGYEQYF

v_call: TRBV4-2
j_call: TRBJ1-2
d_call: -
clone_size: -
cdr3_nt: TGTGCCAGCAGCGGAACCTCGGGCAGGGTGGACGGCTACACCTTC
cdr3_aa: CASSGTSGRVDGYTF

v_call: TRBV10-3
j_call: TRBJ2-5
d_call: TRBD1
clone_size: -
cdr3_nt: TGTGCCATCAGGCCCGACAGGGGTCAAGAGACCCAGTACTTC
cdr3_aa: CAIRPDRGQETQYF

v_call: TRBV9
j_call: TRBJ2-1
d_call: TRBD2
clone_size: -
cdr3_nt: TGTGCCAGCAGCGTGAGTGGCGGGGGATACAATGAGCAGTTCTTC
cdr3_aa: CASSVSGGGYNEQFF

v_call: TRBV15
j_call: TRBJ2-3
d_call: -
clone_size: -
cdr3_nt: TGTGCCACCAGCAGAGATGTCGGCAGGGATTTCACAGATACGCAGTATTTT
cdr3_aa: CATSRDVGRDFTDTQYF

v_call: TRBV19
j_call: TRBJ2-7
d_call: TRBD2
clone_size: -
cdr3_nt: TGTGCCAGTAGTCCCCTAGCGGGGACTTTTTTCGAGCAGTACTTC
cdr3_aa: CASSPLAGTFFEQYF

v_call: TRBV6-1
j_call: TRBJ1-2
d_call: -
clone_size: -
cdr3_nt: TGTGCCAGCAGTGAACCGCCGGGAATACCCTTC
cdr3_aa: CASSEPPGIPF

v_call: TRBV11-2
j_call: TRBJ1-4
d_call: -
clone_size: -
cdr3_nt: TGTGCCAGCAGCTCCAGGACGGGGAAGGCTAATGAAAAACTGTTTTTT
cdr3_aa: CASSSRTGKANEKLFF

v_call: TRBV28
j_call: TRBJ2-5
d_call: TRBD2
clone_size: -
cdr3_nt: TGTGCCAGCATACGGGGAGGGCGGGAGACCCAGTACTTC
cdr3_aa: CASIRGGRETQYF

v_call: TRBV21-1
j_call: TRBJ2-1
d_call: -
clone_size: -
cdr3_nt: TGTGCCAGCAGCAAAGAGGGGGGGACAGGGAATGAGCAGTTCTTC
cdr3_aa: CASSKEGGTGNEQFF

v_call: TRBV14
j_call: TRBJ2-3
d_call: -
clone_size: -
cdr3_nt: TGTGCCAGCAGCCGTCGACACGCAGATACGCAGTATTTT
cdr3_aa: CASSRRHADTQYF

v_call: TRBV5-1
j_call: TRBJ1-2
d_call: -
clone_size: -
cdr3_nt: TGCGCCAGCAGTAGAGAAGCTAACTATGGCTACACCTTC
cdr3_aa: CASSREANYGYTF

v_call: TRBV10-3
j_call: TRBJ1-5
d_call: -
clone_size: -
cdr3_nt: TGTGCCATCAGTGCTGACAGACCCCAATACGGCAATCAGCCCCAGCATTTT
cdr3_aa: CAISADRPQYGNQPQHF

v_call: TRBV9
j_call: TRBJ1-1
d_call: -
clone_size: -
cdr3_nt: TGTGCCAGCTCCCCAACGGGACACCCGAACACTGAAGCTTTCTTT
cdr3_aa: CASSPTGHPNTEAFF

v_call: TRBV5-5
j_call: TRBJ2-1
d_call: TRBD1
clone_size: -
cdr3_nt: TGTGCCAGCAGCTTGTTTTGGGACAGGGGGATGTACAATGAGCAGTTCTTC
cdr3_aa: CASSLFWDRGMYNEQFF

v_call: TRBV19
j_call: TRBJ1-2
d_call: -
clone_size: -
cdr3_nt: TGTGCCAGTAGTATAGCCGGGGTTGGGTACTATGGCTACACCTTC
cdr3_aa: CASSIAGVGYYGYTF

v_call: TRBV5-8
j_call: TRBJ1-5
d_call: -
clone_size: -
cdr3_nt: TGTGCCAGCAGCTTGGTCCCGACAGGTCAGCCCCAGCATTTT
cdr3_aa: CASSLVPTGQPQHF

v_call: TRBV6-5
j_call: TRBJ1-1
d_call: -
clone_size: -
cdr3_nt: TGTGCCAGCAGTTACCCCCCCGGGACTGAAGCTTTCTTT
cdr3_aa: CASSYPPGTEAFF

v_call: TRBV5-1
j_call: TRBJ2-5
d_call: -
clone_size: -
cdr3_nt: TGCGCCAGCAGCCGATCGACAGGAACCCAAGAGACCCAGTACTTC
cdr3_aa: CASSRSTGTQETQYF

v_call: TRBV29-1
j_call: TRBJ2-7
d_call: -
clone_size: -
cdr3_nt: TGCAGCCCCGGAGGGAGCAGGTACTTC
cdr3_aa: CSPGGSRYF

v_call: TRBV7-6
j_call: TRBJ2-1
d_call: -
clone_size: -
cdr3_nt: TGTGCCAGCAGCTCTCCGGGAATACCGGGGAATGAGCAGTTCTTC
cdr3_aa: CASSSPGIPGNEQFF